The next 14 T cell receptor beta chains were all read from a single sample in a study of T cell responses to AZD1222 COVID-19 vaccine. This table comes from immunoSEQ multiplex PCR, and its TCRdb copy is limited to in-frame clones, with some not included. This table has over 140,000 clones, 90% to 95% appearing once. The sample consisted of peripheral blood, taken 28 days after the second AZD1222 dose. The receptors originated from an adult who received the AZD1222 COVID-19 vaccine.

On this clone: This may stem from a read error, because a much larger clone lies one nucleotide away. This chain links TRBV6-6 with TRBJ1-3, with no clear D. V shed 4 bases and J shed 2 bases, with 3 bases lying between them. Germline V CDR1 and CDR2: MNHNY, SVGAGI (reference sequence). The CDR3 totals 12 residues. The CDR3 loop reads CASSFAGNTIYF. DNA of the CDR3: TGTGCCAGCAGTTTCGCTGGAAACACCATATATTTT.

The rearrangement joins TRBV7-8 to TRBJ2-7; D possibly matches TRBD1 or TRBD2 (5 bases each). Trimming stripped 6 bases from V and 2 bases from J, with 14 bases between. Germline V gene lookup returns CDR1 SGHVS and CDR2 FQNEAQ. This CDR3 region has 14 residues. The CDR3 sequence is CASSTEWGTYEQYF. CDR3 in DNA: TGTGCCAGCAGTACCGAGTGGGGGACCTACGAGCAGTACTTC.

The CDR3 is CASSSRQVAYNEQFF. The CDR3 coding sequence is TGTGCCAGCAGTTCGCGACAGGTCGCCTACAATGAGCAGTTCTTC. The chain is built from TRBV28 and TRBJ2-1, with D maybe TRBD1 (6 bases). V was cut by 4 bases and J by 2 bases, with 12 bases left in between. Germline-derived CDR1 and CDR2 are MDHEN and SYDVKM. The CDR3 consists of 15 residues.

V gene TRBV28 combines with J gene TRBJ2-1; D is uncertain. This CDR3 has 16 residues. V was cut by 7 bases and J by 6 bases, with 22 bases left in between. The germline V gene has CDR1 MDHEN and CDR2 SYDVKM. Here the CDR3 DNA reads TGTGCCAGCACCCCCTCGGACCTGCGCCTGGGCAATGAGCAGTTCTTC. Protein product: CASTPSDLRLGNEQFF. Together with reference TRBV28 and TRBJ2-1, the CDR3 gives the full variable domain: DVKVTQSSRYLVKRTGEKVFLECVQDMDHENMFWYRQDPGLGLRLIYFSYDVKMKEKGDIPEGYSVSREKKERFSLILESASTNQTSMYLCASTPSDLRLGNEQFFGPGTRLTVL.

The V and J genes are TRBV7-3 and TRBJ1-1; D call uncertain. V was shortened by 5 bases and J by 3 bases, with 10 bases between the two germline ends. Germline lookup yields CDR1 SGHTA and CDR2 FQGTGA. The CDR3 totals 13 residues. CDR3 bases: TGTGCCAGCAGCCTGACTATGGACACTGAAGCTTTCTTT. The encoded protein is CASSLTMDTEAFF.

The CDR3 region is CASSTRRLNEKLFF. CDR3 coding DNA: TGTGCCAGTAGTACGAGACGGTTAAATGAAAAACTGTTTTTT. The chain carries TRBV19 and TRBJ1-4; D gene unclear. V shed 4 bases and J shed 5 bases, with 11 bases lying between them. The germline V gene encodes CDR1 LNHDA and CDR2 SQIVND (reference sequence). This CDR3 spans 14 amino acids.

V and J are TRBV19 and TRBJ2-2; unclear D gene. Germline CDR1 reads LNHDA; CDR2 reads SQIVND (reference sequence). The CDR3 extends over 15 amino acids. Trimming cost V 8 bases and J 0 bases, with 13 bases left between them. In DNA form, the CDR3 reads TGTGCCAGTGCCGTTCGAACTCCGAACACCGGGGAGCTGTTTTTT. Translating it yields CASAVRTPNTGELFF.

The CDR3 region is CASSKGTGLGYTF. CDR3 in DNA: TGCGCCAGCAGCAAAGGGACAGGGCTCGGCTACACCTTC. The chain has TRBV5-1 and TRBJ1-2, with 9 positions matching TRBD1. V was pared by 4 bases and J by 8 bases, with 6 bases of the junction left unmatched. Germline V gene sequence: CDR1 SGHRS, CDR2 YFSETQ. This CDR3 is built from 13 residues.

The CDR3 DNA reads as TGTGCCAGCAGCTTAGAGGTGGAGGAAAAACTGTTTTTT. Its translation is CASSLEVEEKLFF. This rearrangement joins TRBV7-2 to TRBJ1-4; unclear D gene. Germline CDR1 and CDR2: SGHTA and FQGNSA. CDR3 length equals 13 residues. Trimming took off 1 base at V and 8 bases at J, with 8 bases between the two ends. Variable domain in full (rest from reference TRBV7-2 and TRBJ1-4): GAGVSQSPSNKVTEKGKDVELRCDPISGHTALYWYRQSLGQGLEFLIYFQGNSAPDKSGLPSDRFSAERTGGSVSTLTIQRTQQEDSAVYLCASSLEVEEKLFFGSGTQLSVL.

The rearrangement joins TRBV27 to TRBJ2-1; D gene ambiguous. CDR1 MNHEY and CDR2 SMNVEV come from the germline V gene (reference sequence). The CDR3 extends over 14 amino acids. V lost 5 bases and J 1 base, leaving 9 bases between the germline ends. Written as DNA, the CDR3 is TGTGCCAGCAGTGCGGACGCGTCCTACAATGAGCAGTTCTTC. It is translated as CASSADASYNEQFF.

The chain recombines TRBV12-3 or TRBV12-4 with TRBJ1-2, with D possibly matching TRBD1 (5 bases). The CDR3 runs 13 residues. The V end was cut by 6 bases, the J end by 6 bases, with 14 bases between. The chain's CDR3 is CASSPGTPDGYTF. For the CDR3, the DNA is TGTGCCAGCAGCCCGGGGACGCCCGATGGCTACACCTTC.

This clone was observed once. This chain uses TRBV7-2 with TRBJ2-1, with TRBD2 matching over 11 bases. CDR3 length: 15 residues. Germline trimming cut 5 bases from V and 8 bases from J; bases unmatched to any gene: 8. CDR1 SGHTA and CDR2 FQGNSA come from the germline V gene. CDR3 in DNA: TGTGCCAGCAGCGTTAGCGGGAGGGCCTTGGATGAGCAGTTCTTC. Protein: CASSVSGRALDEQFF.

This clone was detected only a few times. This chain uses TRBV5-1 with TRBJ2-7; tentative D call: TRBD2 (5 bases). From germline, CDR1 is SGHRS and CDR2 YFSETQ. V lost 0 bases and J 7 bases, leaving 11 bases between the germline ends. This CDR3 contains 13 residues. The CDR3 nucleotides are TGCGCCAGCAGCTTGGATCTCCCGGGGGAGCAGTACTTC. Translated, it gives CASSLDLPGEQYF.

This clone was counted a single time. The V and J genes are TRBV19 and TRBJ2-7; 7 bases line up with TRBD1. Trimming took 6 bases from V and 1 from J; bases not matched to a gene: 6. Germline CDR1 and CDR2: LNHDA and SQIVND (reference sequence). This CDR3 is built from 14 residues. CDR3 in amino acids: CASSNRGASYEQYF. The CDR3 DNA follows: TGTGCCAGTAGCAACAGGGGCGCGTCCTACGAGCAGTACTTC.